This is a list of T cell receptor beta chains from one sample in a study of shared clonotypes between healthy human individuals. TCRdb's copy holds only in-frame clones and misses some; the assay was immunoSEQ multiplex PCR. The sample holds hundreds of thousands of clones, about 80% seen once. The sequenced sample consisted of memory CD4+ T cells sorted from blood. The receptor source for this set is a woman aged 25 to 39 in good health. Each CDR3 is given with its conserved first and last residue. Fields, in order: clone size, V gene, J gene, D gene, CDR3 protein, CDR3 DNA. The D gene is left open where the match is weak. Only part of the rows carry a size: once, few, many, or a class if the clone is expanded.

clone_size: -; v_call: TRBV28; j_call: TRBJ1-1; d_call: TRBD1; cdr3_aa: CACFGTVDTEAFF; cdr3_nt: TGTGCCTGCTTTGGGACAGTAGACACTGAAGCTTTCTTT
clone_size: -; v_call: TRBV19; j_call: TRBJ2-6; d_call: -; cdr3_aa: CASSISVSGANVLTF; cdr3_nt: TGTGCCAGTAGTATCAGTGTCTCTGGGGCCAACGTCCTGACTTTC
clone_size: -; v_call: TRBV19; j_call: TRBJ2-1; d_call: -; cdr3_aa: CASSIEGGSVSSWHEQFF; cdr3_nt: TGTGCCAGTAGTATAGAAGGAGGGAGCGTTAGCTCGTGGCATGAGCAGTTCTTC
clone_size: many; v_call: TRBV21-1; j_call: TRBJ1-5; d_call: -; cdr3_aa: CASSKGGRDSNQPQHF; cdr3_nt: TGTGCCAGCAGCAAAGGAGGCAGGGATAGCAATCAGCCCCAGCATTTT
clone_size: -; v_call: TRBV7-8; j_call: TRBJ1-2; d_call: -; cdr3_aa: CASSLGIETNYGYTF; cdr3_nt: TGTGCCAGCAGCTTAGGGATAGAGACCAACTATGGCTACACCTTC
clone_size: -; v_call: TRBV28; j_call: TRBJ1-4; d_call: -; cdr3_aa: CASSLYTGGNNEKLFF; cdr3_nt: TGTGCCAGCAGTTTATATACGGGGGGCAATAATGAAAAACTGTTTTTT
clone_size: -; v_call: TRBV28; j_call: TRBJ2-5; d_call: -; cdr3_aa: CASRPQGQETQYF; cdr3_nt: TGTGCCAGCAGACCCCAGGGGCAAGAGACCCAGTACTTC
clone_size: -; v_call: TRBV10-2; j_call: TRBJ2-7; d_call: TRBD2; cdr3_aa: CASSESTSGFYEQYF; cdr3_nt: TGCGCCAGCAGTGAGTCGACTAGCGGGTTTTACGAGCAGTACTTC
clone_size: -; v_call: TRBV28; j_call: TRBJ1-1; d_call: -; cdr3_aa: CASRRGRAEAFF; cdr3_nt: TGTGCCAGCAGGAGGGGAAGGGCTGAAGCTTTCTTT
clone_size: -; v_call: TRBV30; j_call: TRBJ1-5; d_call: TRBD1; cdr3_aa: CASRGSGQENQPQHF; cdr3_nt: TGTGCCTCGAGGGGGTCGGGACAGGAGAATCAGCCCCAGCATTTT
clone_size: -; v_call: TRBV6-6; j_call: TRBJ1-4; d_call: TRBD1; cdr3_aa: CASRQGGTNEKLFF; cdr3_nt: TGTGCCAGCCGACAGGGGGGCACTAATGAAAAACTGTTTTTT
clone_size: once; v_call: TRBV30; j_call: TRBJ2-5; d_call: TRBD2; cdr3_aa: CAWAREGKETQYF; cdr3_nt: TGTGCCTGGGCGCGGGAGGGTAAAGAGACCCAGTACTTC
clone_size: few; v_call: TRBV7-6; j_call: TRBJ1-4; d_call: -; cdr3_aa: CASSYRGEKLFF; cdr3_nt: TGTGCCAGCAGTTACCGAGGTGAAAAACTGTTTTTT
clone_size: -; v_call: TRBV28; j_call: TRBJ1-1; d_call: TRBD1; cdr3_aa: CASSSGGTGEHTEAFF; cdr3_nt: TGTGCCAGCAGTTCCGGGGGCACAGGGGAGCACACTGAAGCTTTCTTT
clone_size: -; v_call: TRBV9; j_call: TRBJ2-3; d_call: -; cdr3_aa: CASSRGTDTQYF; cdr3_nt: TGTGCCAGCAGCAGGGGAACAGATACGCAGTATTTT
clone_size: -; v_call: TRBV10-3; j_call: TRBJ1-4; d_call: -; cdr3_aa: CAISAGHGGPVKLFF; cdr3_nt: TGTGCCATCAGTGCGGGACACGGAGGGCCAGTGAAACTGTTTTTT
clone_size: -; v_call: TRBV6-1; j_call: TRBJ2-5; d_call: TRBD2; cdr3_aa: CASSERVTSGYQETQYF; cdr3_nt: TGTGCCAGCAGTGAAAGGGTCACTAGCGGATACCAAGAGACCCAGTACTTC
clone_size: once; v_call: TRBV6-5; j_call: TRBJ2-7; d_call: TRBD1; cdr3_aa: CASSYSWTGSYEQYF; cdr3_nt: TGTGCCAGCAGTTATTCCTGGACAGGGTCCTACGAGCAGTACTTC
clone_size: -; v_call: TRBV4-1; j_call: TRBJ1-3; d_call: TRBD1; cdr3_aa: CASSPRTAQGRYGNTIYF; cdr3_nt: TGCGCCAGCAGCCCTCGAACTGCACAGGGGCGCTACGGAAACACCATATATTTT
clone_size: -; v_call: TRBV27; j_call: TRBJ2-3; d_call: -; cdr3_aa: CASSFRESHTQYF; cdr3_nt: TGTGCCAGCAGTTTTCGCGAGTCCCATACGCAGTATTTT